Following are 30 T cell receptor beta chains from one sample sequenced in a study of OX40 agonist ivuxolimab in advanced cancers. The table came from immunoSEQ multiplex PCR; TCRdb's copy has only in-frame clones and leaves some out. The sample has some 80,000 clones, roughly 89% seen once. This specimen consisted of CD4+ or CD8+ T cells sorted from blood, obtained in a trial of the OX40 agonist ivuxolimab. The source is an adult with an advanced solid tumor such as melanoma, head and neck, liver or kidney cancer.

Only a few counts were recorded for this clone. J is TRBJ1-1 and V is TRBV18, with D possibly being TRBD1 (5 bases). Germline V gene sequence: CDR1 KGHSH, CDR2 LQKENI. CDR3 size: 15 residues. V was pared by 3 bases and J by 5 bases, with 16 bases between. The CDR3 coding sequence is TGTGCCAGCTCACCCGCACAGTTTGGGGGTACTGAAGCTTTCTTT. It encodes CASSPAQFGGTEAFF.

The chain recombines TRBV29-1 with TRBJ2-2; the D gene is possibly TRBD1 (7 bases). The CDR3 consists of 15 residues. The V end lost 6 bases, the J end lost 8 bases, and 22 bases lay between the germline ends. CDR1 and CDR2 (germline): SQVTM, ANQGSEA. CDR3 sequence: CSVDPFGGGEGELFF. The CDR3 DNA follows: TGCAGCGTAGACCCGTTCGGAGGGGGCGAGGGGGAGCTGTTTTTT.

The chain employs TRBV5-1 and TRBJ2-5; no definite D call. This CDR3 spans 13 amino acids. Germline CDR1 reads SGHRS; CDR2 reads YFSETQ. Deletions cut 2 bases from V and 5 bases from J, with 10 bases between. The DNA for the CDR3 is TGCGCCAGCAGCTTAGATCCTTGGGAGACCCAGTACTTC. Amino acid sequence: CASSLDPWETQYF.

V usage is TRBV11-2 and J usage is TRBJ2-5; the D gene is possibly TRBD1 (6 bases). The CDR3 contains 16 residues. Germline V gives CDR1 SGHAT, CDR2 FQNNGV. V was pared by 3 bases and J by 5 bases, with 19 bases between. CDR3 nucleotides: TGTGCCAGCAGCTTGGGCCCAGGGGTAGCCGGGGAGACCCAGTACTTC. Translating gives CASSLGPGVAGETQYF.

The V gene is TRBV2, the J gene TRBJ2-5; 9 bases are a match to TRBD1. V was clipped by 4 bases and J by 6 bases; unmatched bases: 9. Germline-derived CDR1 and CDR2 are SNHLY and FYNNEI. This CDR3 spans 15 amino acids. CDR3: CASSAQGQGAKTQYF. As DNA, the CDR3 is TGTGCCAGCAGTGCCCAGGGACAGGGTGCAAAGACCCAGTACTTC.

The V and J genes are TRBV30 and TRBJ1-3; the match to TRBD1 covers 8 bases. The trim removed 3 bases at V and 2 bases at J, leaving 3 bases unmatched. The length of the CDR3 is 14 residues. Germline V gene data show CDR1 as GTSNPN and CDR2 as SVGIG (reference sequence). This CDR3 reads CAWSPTGAGNTIYF. CDR3 in DNA: TGTGCCTGGAGCCCGACAGGGGCTGGAAACACCATATATTTT.

This clone appeared a single time. This chain connects TRBV2 to TRBJ2-2; perhaps D is TRBD1 or TRBD2 (6 bases each). Germline V lookup: CDR1 SNHLY, CDR2 FYNNEI. The CDR3 totals 16 residues. Trimming cost V 4 bases and J 4 bases, with 16 bases left between them. DNA for the CDR3: TGTGCCAGCAGTGTAGTCAGGGGAGGTAGCACCGGGGAGCTGTTTTTT. Encoded protein: CASSVVRGGSTGELFF.

The rearrangement joins TRBV29-1 to TRBJ1-2; D is perhaps TRBD1 (6 bases). Germline assignment: CDR1 SQVTM and CDR2 ANQGSEA. This CDR3 is 10 amino acids long. V was pared by 4 bases and J by 8 bases, with 8 bases between. DNA for the CDR3: TGCAGCGTTGGGGGGGCCGGCTACACCTTC. Translated, it gives CSVGGAGYTF.

This rearrangement joins TRBV2 to TRBJ1-5; D perhaps matches TRBD1 (6 bases). Germline V lookup: CDR1 SNHLY, CDR2 FYNNEI. This CDR3 spans 15 amino acids. Trimming pared 10 bases from V and 1 base from J, leaving 17 bases between. The CDR3 bases are TGTGCCACCAAACCTCGGGGGCTCAGCAATCAGCCCCAGCATTTT. The encoded protein is CATKPRGLSNQPQHF.

The chain carries TRBV7-6 and TRBJ2-6; D tentatively reads TRBD1 or TRBD2 (5 bases each). Trimming removed 5 bases at V and 2 bases at J, with 13 bases between. The CDR3 spans 16 residues. The germline CDR1 and CDR2 sequences are SGHVS and FNYEAQ. The CDR3 sequence: CASSPRGTAGANVLTF. The CDR3 DNA sequence: TGTGCCAGCAGCCCTCGAGGGACGGCTGGGGCCAACGTCCTGACTTTC.

This clone appeared once. The chain combines TRBV6-5 with TRBJ2-7; 7 bases fit TRBD2. The CDR3 is 15 residues long. In germline, CDR1 is MNHEY, CDR2 SVGAGI. The junction had 3 bases not matched to a gene; V was cut back by 0 bases and J by 1 base. The DNA of the CDR3 is TGTGCCAGCAGTTACTCGGGGGGAGGGTCCTACGAGCAGTACTTC. It encodes CASSYSGGGSYEQYF.

The rearrangement links TRBV7-2 to TRBJ2-7, with 9 bases lining up with TRBD2. The CDR3 is made up of 16 amino acids. The V and J ends lost 8 bases and 5 bases, in that order; junction bases with no gene match: 16. Germline V CDR1 and CDR2: SGHTA, FQGNSA. Here the CDR3 DNA reads TGTGCCAGCCTACATAGCGGGAGCGAGTCGGGAAACGAGCAGTACTTC. Its protein is CASLHSGSESGNEQYF.

The chain carries TRBV5-1 and TRBJ2-7, with D possibly being TRBD1 (6 bases). This CDR3 has 14 residues. V lost 4 bases to trimming and J lost 0 bases, with 11 bases between them. Germline V CDR1 and CDR2: SGHRS, YFSETQ. The CDR3 DNA sequence: TGCGCCAGCAGCCCCCAGGGGAACTCCTACGAGCAGTACTTC. It encodes CASSPQGNSYEQYF.

The V gene is TRBV19, the J gene TRBJ2-1, with D possibly being TRBD1 (6 bases). The length of the CDR3 is 18 residues. CDR1 is LNHDA, CDR2 SQIVND, per germline (reference sequence). Trimming took 3 bases from V and 5 from J, leaving 23 bases between them. The CDR3 region has the DNA TGTGCCAGTAGTATTCGCCCAATGACAGGCTTTTGGGACAATGAGCAGTTCTTC. Amino acids: CASSIRPMTGFWDNEQFF.

This chain uses TRBV7-8 with TRBJ1-4; tentatively, D is TRBD1 (6 bases). V was clipped by 7 bases and J by 8 bases, with 26 bases between them. The germline V gene has CDR1 SGHVS and CDR2 FQNEAQ. The CDR3 is made up of 17 amino acids. The CDR3 DNA sequence: TGTGCCAGCACGGGGGCCAACGGGAGGGCCGCCAGCGAAAAACTGTTTTTT. This translates into CASTGANGRAASEKLFF.

The chain has TRBV6-5 and TRBJ1-4; unclear D gene. The V gene lost 6 bases and the J gene lost 0 bases, with 11 bases spanning the gap. This CDR3 has 15 residues. The germline gives CDR1 MNHEY, CDR2 SVGAGI. The CDR3 DNA is TGTGCCAGCAGCCCCCGAGACCCAACTAATGAAAAACTGTTTTTT. Residues: CASSPRDPTNEKLFF.

Of note for this clone: This may be a read error, as it is one base from a much larger clone. The chain employs TRBV29-1 and TRBJ2-5; 7 bases match TRBD2. This CDR3 contains 14 residues. CDR1 is SQVTM and CDR2 is ANQGSEA in the germline V gene. Trimming cost V 3 bases and J 4 bases; bases outside gene matches: 8. CDR3 amino acids: CSVDRRERGETQYF. CDR3 sequence (DNA): TGCAGCGTTGATAGGCGGGAGCGTGGAGAGACCCAGTACTTC. Together with reference TRBV29-1 and TRBJ2-5, the CDR3 gives the full variable domain: SAVISQKPSRDICQRGTSLTIQCQVDSQVTMMFWYRQQPGQSLTLIATANQGSEATYESGFVIDKFPISRPNLTFSTLTVSNMSPEDSSIYLCSVDRRERGETQYFGPGTRLLVL.

The rearrangement joins TRBV30 to TRBJ1-2; D is undetermined. The CDR3 consists of 11 residues. Germline assignment: CDR1 GTSNPN and CDR2 SVGIG (reference sequence). The ends were cut back, 2 bases at V and 12 bases at J, with 13 bases in the middle. Written as DNA, the CDR3 is TGTGCCTGGAGTATGACCGAGAAACACACCTTC. This translates into CAWSMTEKHTF.

The chain uses TRBV5-8 and TRBJ2-1; D is unresolved. V was clipped by 5 bases and J by 10 bases, with 13 bases between them. Germline lookup yields CDR1 SGHTS and CDR2 YDEGEE. CDR3 size: 12 residues. For the CDR3, the DNA is TGTGCCAGCAGTACGGGCTTGACAGAGCAGTTCTTC. Its protein product is CASSTGLTEQFF.

The V gene is TRBV5-1, the J gene TRBJ2-3; 7 bases agree with TRBD2. V lost 3 bases to trimming and J lost 0 bases; unmatched junction nucleotides: 10. CDR1 SGHRS and CDR2 YFSETQ come from the germline V gene. The CDR3 spans 17 residues. Here the CDR3 reads CASSWSGAGWSTDTQYF. CDR3 nucleotide sequence: TGCGCCAGCAGCTGGTCCGGAGCGGGGTGGAGCACAGATACGCAGTATTTT.

The chain employs TRBV6-5 and TRBJ1-5, with D unresolved. Germline V gene lookup returns CDR1 MNHEY and CDR2 SVGAGI. The V end lost 4 bases, the J end lost 4 bases, and 8 bases lay between the germline ends. This CDR3 has 13 amino acids. The CDR3 nucleotides read TGTGCCAGCAGTTCACTCCCGAATCAGCCCCAGCATTTT. Protein: CASSSLPNQPQHF.

The chain links TRBV5-1 to TRBJ2-1, with 8 bases fitting TRBD1. Germline assignment: CDR1 SGHRS and CDR2 YFSETQ. Losses at the gene ends were 4 bases for V and 9 bases for J; bases not matched to a gene: 15. The CDR3 is 16 amino acids. CDR3 sequence (DNA): TGCGCCAGCAGCCGCCACCTATTGACAGGGGCTAGTGAGCAGTTCTTC. It specifies CASSRHLLTGASEQFF. The variable domain in full, completed from reference TRBV5-1 and TRBJ2-1, reads KAGVTQTPRYLIKTRGQQVTLSCSPISGHRSVSWYQQTPGQGLQFLFEYFSETQRNKGNFPGRFSGRQFSNSRSEMNVSTLELGDSALYLCASSRHLLTGASEQFFGPGTRLTVL.

The chain carries TRBV5-5 and TRBJ1-2, with D maybe TRBD1 (5 bases). This CDR3 contains 14 residues. The germline V gene encodes CDR1 SGHKS and CDR2 YYEKEE (reference sequence). The ends were cut back, 2 bases at V and 0 bases at J, with 8 bases in the middle. CDR3 sequence: CASSFTGSNYGYTF. DNA for the CDR3: TGTGCCAGCAGCTTTACAGGCTCTAACTATGGCTACACCTTC.

The genes are TRBV5-6 and TRBJ2-2; D possibly uses TRBD1 or TRBD2 (5 bases each). The germline V and J ends were trimmed by 2 bases and 3 bases, with 8 bases remaining between them. Looked up from germline, CDR1 is SGHDT and CDR2 is YYEEEE. CDR3 length equals 14 residues. This chain's CDR3 is CASSFLGDTGELFF. The CDR3 region has the DNA TGTGCCAGCAGCTTTCTGGGGGACACCGGGGAGCTGTTTTTT.

This clone was seen once. V usage is TRBV15 and J usage is TRBJ1-1; 7 positions match TRBD1. The CDR3 totals 17 residues. The V segment lost 3 bases and the J segment 1 base; nucleotides outside the gene matches: 11. Germline CDR1 LNHNV, CDR2 YYDKDF (reference sequence). In nucleotides, the CDR3 is TGTGCCACCAGCAGGGGTTTTTCCGCAGGGGGGAACACTGAAGCTTTCTTT. Encoded protein: CATSRGFSAGGNTEAFF. The full variable domain, with the rest looked up from reference TRBV15 and TRBJ1-1, is DAMVIQNPRYQVTQFGKPVTLSCSQTLNHNVMYWYQQKSSQAPKLLFHYYDKDFNNEADTPDNFQSRRPNTSFCFLDIRSPGLGDTAMYLCATSRGFSAGGNTEAFFGQGTRLTVV.

The V call is TRBV2, the J call TRBJ1-1; D perhaps matches TRBD1 (5 bases). The CDR3 spans 13 residues. Trimming left V 7 bases short and J 1 base short, with 10 bases between. Germline V gene sequence: CDR1 SNHLY, CDR2 FYNNEI. The CDR3 reads CASNRQTNTEAFF. CDR3 DNA sequence: TGTGCCAGCAATCGACAGACGAACACTGAAGCTTTCTTT.

The CDR3 spells CASSNAETQYF. The CDR3 DNA reads as TGTGCCAGCAGCAATGCGGAGACCCAGTACTTC. This rearrangement joins TRBV7-9 to TRBJ2-5, with D unclear. V lost 5 bases and J 5 bases, leaving 6 bases between the germline ends. This CDR3 is built from 11 residues. Germline V gene sequence: CDR1 SEHNR, CDR2 FQNEAQ (reference sequence).

The chain is built from TRBV6-5 and TRBJ2-2; 7 nucleotides match TRBD1. Unmatched junction bases numbered 2, after V lost 6 bases and J lost 1 base. The germline gives CDR1 MNHEY, CDR2 SVGAGI. This CDR3 is built from 14 residues. The CDR3 reads CASSRDRNTGELFF. Here the CDR3 DNA reads TGTGCCAGCAGCCGGGACAGGAACACCGGGGAGCTGTTTTTT.

This chain joins TRBV30 and TRBJ1-1; D perhaps matches TRBD1 (6 bases). Germline CDR1 is GTSNPN and CDR2 is SVGIG (reference sequence). There are 14 residues in the CDR3. V lost 3 bases to trimming and J lost 1 base, with 12 bases between them. CDR3 DNA sequence: TGTGCCTGGAGCTTCCAGGGGTGGAACACTGAAGCTTTCTTT. It encodes CAWSFQGWNTEAFF.

This clone was seen a few times. This chain uses TRBV11-2 with TRBJ2-2; no firm D call. V lost 0 bases, J lost 6 bases, and 8 bases lay in between. Per germline, CDR1 SGHAT and CDR2 FQNNGV. The CDR3 covers 14 residues. The CDR3 coding sequence is TGTGCCAGCAGCTTAGATATAAATGCCGGGGAGCTGTTTTTT. Its protein is CASSLDINAGELFF.